This T cell receptor beta chain was sequenced during a study of cytomegalovirus exposure and HLA in healthy donors (TCRdb year 2017). Regarding the research as a whole: An earlier analysis of 550 to 700 of the donors reported 276 Gb of sequence data and 100 million to 130 million unique TCR beta sequences from some 180 million T cells. An early release that covered about 600 HLA-typed donors contained approximately 290 gigabases of sequencing data and around 85 million unique TCR sequences. Of the 350 to 450 genotyped donors, 81% fell in the genetic ancestry cluster associated with self-reported Caucasian donors. The study aimed to test whether cataloging public T cell receptors could reveal signatures of past pathogen exposure. The study used immunosequencing to profile the T cell repertoires of about 670 subjects and linked those repertoires to cytomegalovirus serostatus. Along with the approximately 700-subject first cohort, a separate validation cohort of around 110 different subjects was used. The study combined high-throughput TCR immunosequencing, statistical association of individual TCRs with disease status, and machine learning to predict cytomegalovirus infection status. To study patterns of TCR occurrence, a later analysis re-analyzed previously published TCR beta repertoires from around 670 donors and added high-resolution HLA genotyping. The later analysis used no new phenotypic data to find candidate immune exposures, relying instead on TCR beta sequences and their occurrence across donors. An earlier analysis of a few hundred of the donors applied high-throughput TCR beta sequencing to assess whether each TCR beta V gene segment acted as functional or pseudogenic. Donor age, sex, ethnicity and CMV serostatus were compiled alongside the repertoire data. In a later genetic analysis, genome-wide SNP genotypes for about 55% of the roughly 700 donors were used, and that subset was treated as a discovery cohort. Every repertoire in the discovery cohort had been generated on one and the same sequencing platform. HLA typing covered class I and class II loci at four-digit resolution. Typing coverage differed by locus: A, B, C, DRB1 and DQB1 were typed in roughly 620-630 donors, DQA1 in 522, DPA1 in 606, and DPB1 in 400 to 490. Because of strong linkage in the cohort, roughly five DR-DQ haplotypes were treated as single units for association and clustering. Among about 400 genotyped donors of the cohort, an average of roughly 230,000 unique TCR beta nucleotide sequences was sequenced per donor, of which 15% to 20% were non-productive.

The cohort consisted of some 730 healthy bone marrow donors. At the time of sampling, all cohort members were nominally healthy, though unrecorded immune exposures were likely present. The donor was CMV seropositive and was included in the group of 289 seropositive cohort members. A peripheral blood sample was provided by each donor, and peripheral blood mononuclear cells were used for TCR beta sequencing. The Qiagen DNeasy Blood Extraction Kit was used to extract genomic DNA from the blood cell samples. General conclusions and limits of the study: CMV serostatus was the only immune exposure information available for the cohort. According to the authors, the approach could potentially be generalized to other disease states and immunological phenotypes. A group of highly shared sequence variants was considered likely to be a technical artifact of the sequencing pipeline. In a later analysis, several top co-occurrence clusters were reported to appear linked to parvovirus B19, influenza, CMV and Epstein-Barr virus. In both the original and validation cohorts, the classifier was reported to diagnose cytomegalovirus status with high specificity and sensitivity. When HLA alleles, especially DR and DQ, strongly co-occurred, TCR associations were difficult to assign to individual alleles. A later analysis found that most CMV-associated TCR beta chains appeared HLA-restricted, with HLA associations seemingly driven largely by CMV exposure. Only TCR beta chains were sequenced in this cohort, and the absence of alpha or paired-chain data limited detectable features. HLA typing was unavailable for some donors at each locus, so association tests used only the typed subset. According to a later analysis, TCR association rates differed among HLA loci, with DRB1 alleles showing the most associated TCRs and HLA-C alleles showing the fewest. Because counts were too low, more than 15 rarely observed V segments, including chromosome 9 orphons, were left out of the earlier analysis of some 640 of the donors. Linkage disequilibrium might explain the correlated functional status among segregating V segments, but an unknown experimental factor could not be excluded. A further reported finding was that TCR beta sequences accurately predicted the HLA-A and HLA-B alleles for most subjects in the first cohort. A later analysis found that HLA-associated TCR beta chains were more clonally expanded and had lower generation probabilities than equally common non-associated chains. A total of around 150 TCR beta chains were listed by the study as associated with cytomegalovirus. Most TCR sequences were seen in very few donors, while some public TCRs were found in many individuals. A few of the identified cytomegalovirus-associated TCR beta chains were confirmed in vitro to be specific for cytomegalovirus antigens. Presence/absence analyses assumed roughly uniform sequencing depth across donors, an assumption that may not hold. According to a later genetic analysis, donors in an Asian-associated ancestry cluster had fewer N-insertions in productive TCRs than the approximately 610-donor mean. At a false discovery rate of 0.05, a later analysis linked under 20,000 TCR beta sequences to specific HLA alleles. An earlier analysis of 450 to 750 of the donors showed that most TCR beta V segments appeared in productive rearrangements either about 90% or about 30% of the time, which broadly matched IMGT annotations. In a later genetic analysis, a missense DCLRE1C variant was associated with V-gene and J-gene trimming of TCR beta chains, and the association was replicated in an independent cohort.

As to this clone: Its antigen is unknown. The input lacks base qualities; no much larger clone sits a single base away.

The library relied on the immunoSEQ multiplex PCR assay. For the multiplex PCR, a mixture combining 60 forward primers for TCR Vbeta segments and 13 reverse primers for TCR Jbeta segments was used. A multiplex PCR assay on genomic DNA amplified the CDR3 region of rearranged TCR beta genes. The Illumina HiSeq System was used to sequence the amplified TCR beta libraries as 87-base-pair reads. The published analysis was carried out like this. Across the roughly 670 repertoires, a later analysis counted approximately 83 million unique TCR beta chains, around 11 million of which were shared by at least two donors. A nearest-neighbor algorithm error-corrected the raw reads and collapsed the reads into unique sequences, merging closely related sequences to remove PCR and sequencing errors. V, D and J gene segments were assigned by aligning CDR3 sequences to IMGT reference sequences. For a sequence to be retained, a match of at least six nucleotides to both a V gene segment and a J gene segment was required. A rearrangement was called productive if the CDR3 had no stop codons and remained in frame with V and J, and every other rearrangement was called non-productive. CDR3 was defined by IMGT convention, running from the second conserved V-encoded cysteine to the conserved J-encoded phenylalanine. The earlier analysis of about 610 of the donors excluded any sequence lacking an unambiguous match to a single V gene segment. An earlier analysis of several hundred of the donors called V segments functional above 56.7% productive rearrangements and segregating when the between-donor standard deviation exceeded 5%. A statistical classification framework was developed to diagnose cytomegalovirus status using the catalog of TCR beta chain sequences. In a later analysis, V and J genes were assigned by comparing TCR nucleotide sequences against IMGT/GENE-DB human TR gene sequences. The TCRdist pipeline was used in a later analysis to assign CDR3 sequences and most-parsimonious VDJ recombination scenarios. In a later analysis, each TCR beta chain was defined by its CDR3 amino acid sequence together with its V-gene family, and reads lacking a unique V-gene family were excluded. As a way to deal with suspected cross-contamination and a sequencing artifact, a later analysis dropped approximately 590 nucleotide sequences that were highly shared and had low generation probability. A later analysis calculated a clonal expansion index for each public chain from normalized within-repertoire ranks of inferred template counts. In a later analysis, generation probabilities were computed using a VDJ recombination model fitted to out-of-frame rearrangements, and the results were checked against IGoR. A later analysis scored TCR-TCR, TCR-HLA and TCR-CMV co-occurrence with hypergeometric tests, applying a repertoire-size bias correction to TCR pairs. False discovery rates were estimated in a later analysis by permuting HLA or CMV assignments 20 times. In a later analysis, co-occurring TCRs were grouped using DBSCAN, with TCRdist sequence similarity added in when clustering inside HLA-allele-positive subsets. Co-occurrence clustering excluded repertoires with fewer than 30,000 or more than 120,000 public chains, plus five with anomalous nucleotide sharing. As stored in TCRdb, this immuneACCESS dataset retains in-frame rearrangements with V and J assigned. A fraction of the clones does not appear; measured against another copy, unresolved V genes explain less than half of the discrepancy, and the remainder lacks a known reason. V, J and clone size reflect that table, while D and trimming were determined from the DNA. The sample contains 90,000 or so clones, about 74% of them found a single time. Roughly 16% of the sample lies in the top ten.

The source of this sequence is a woman aged 50 to 60 in good health and CMV-seropositive. Sequencing used PBMCs.

The bases are TGTGCCAGCAGAGCTACTTCACCCCTCCACTTT. Translated, this gives CASRATSPLHF. The V and J segments used are TRBV28 and TRBJ1-6, with an unclear D gene assignment. Including the terminal cysteine and phenylalanine, the CDR3 comprises 11 residues. The kept DNA is CDR3 alone, 33 bases in frame from the first base. From a lookup of the germline V gene, CDR1 and CDR2 are MDHEN and SYDVKM. Relative to germline, V is 6 bases shorter and J is 9 bases shorter, with 6 bases between their ends.